This TCR beta chain is drawn from a study of blood T cell repertoires in COVID-19 (TCRdb year 2020). At the level of the whole study: The collaborator samples originated in the United States, Italy and Spain and spanned the acute and convalescent phases of COVID-19. The material from the prospective study consisted of cDNA or gDNA derived from T cells, B-cell-depleted T cells, or PBMCs. The repertoires were released in a freely available public database intended as a resource for research on the immune response to SARS-CoV-2. Where HLA class I and class II types were available, the types were taken from metadata supplied by the sample provider, not from assay-based typing. The samples were drawn from two sources: the first 160 participants of the ongoing ImmuneRACE study, and 1,254 subjects contributed by 6 global collaborators. A de-identified subject ID, COVID-19 status, age in years and sex were almost always included in the sample metadata. Subjects who had been exposed to COVID-19, were actively infected with it, or had recovered from it provided the deeply sampled blood TCRbeta repertoires that made up the dataset.

Overall study results and their limits: Clinical and demographic metadata were provided uncurated, with the amount varying by source and participant.

CDR3 length: 15 amino acids, cysteine to phenylalanine. Only the CDR3 portion is preserved as DNA: 45 bases, with reading frame beginning at the first base. CDR1 and CDR2 are read off the germline V gene as SGDLS and YYNGEE. Trimming takes 4 bases off V and 4 bases off J; junction bases not matched to a gene: 5. About this clone itself: Its antigen is not yet known. Base qualities are missing; no much larger clone stands one base away.

The immunoSEQ Assay, a bias-controlled multiplex PCR, was used to amplify TCRbeta CDR3 regions from genomic DNA. The original pipeline was this. The number of nucleated cells in each sample was estimated from the amplification of reference gene primers within the assay. Sequence reads were collapsed and filtered to measure the absolute abundance of every unique TCRbeta CDR3 rearrangement. For each sample, productive Simpson clonality was calculated as the square root of Simpson's diversity index across productive rearrangements. Entries here come from immuneACCESS through TCRdb and include only in-frame sequences with V and J called. Some clones fail to appear in such tables; in the studies checked, an unresolved V gene covers under half of the shortfall, and the cause of the remainder is unknown. The DNA gave D and trimming, while V, J and clone size come from that table. The sample table records about 34,000 clones; 88% of these occur just once. The ten largest make up roughly an eighth of the sample.

Collaborating institutions collected whole blood in K2EDTA tubes following their own protocols. For TCRbeta analysis, collaborators shipped samples in one of three forms: frozen whole blood, isolated PBMCs, or DNA extracted from either of those sample types. Recombination joined TRBV9 with TRBJ2-1, with 10 middle bases fitting TRBD2. The sequenced sample consisted of peripheral blood. This clonotype was sampled from a human donor with active COVID-19. The donor label of this sample is uncertain. The CDR3 amino acid sequence is: CASSPSGGVYNEQFF. The DNA sequence is as follows: TGTGCCAGCAGCCCTAGCGGGGGAGTTTACAATGAGCAGTTCTTC.